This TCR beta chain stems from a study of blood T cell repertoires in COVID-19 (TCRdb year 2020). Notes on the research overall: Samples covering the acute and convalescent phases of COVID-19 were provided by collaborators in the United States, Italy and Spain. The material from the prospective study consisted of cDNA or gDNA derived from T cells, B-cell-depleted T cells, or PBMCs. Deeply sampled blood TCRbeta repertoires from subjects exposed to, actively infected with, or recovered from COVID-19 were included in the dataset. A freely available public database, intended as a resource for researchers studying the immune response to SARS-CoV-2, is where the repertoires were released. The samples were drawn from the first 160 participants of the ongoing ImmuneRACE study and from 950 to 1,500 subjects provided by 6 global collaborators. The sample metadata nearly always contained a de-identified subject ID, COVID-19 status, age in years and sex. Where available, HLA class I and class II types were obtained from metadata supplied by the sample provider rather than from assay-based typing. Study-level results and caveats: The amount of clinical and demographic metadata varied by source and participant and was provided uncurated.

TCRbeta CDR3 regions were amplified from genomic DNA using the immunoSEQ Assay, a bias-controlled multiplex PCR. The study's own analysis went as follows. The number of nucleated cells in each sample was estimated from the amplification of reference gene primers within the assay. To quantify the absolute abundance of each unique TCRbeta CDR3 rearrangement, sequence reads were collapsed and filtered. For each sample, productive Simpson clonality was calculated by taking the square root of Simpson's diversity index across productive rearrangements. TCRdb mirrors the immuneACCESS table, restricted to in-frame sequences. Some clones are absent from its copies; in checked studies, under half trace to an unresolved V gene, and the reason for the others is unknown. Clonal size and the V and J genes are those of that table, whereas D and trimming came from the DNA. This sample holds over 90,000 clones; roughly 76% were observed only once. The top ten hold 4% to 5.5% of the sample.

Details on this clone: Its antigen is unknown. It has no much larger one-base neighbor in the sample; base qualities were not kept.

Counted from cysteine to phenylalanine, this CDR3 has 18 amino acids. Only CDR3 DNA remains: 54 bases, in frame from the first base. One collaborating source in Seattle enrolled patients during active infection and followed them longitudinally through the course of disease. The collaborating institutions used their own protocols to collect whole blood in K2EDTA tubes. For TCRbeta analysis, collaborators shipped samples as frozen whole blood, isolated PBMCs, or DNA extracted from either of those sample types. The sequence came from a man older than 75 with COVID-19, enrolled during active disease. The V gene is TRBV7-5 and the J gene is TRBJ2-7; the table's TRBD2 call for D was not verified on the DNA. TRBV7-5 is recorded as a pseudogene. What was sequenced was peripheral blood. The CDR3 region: CARSKKVPKGGDRYEQYF. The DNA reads TGTGCCAGAAGCAAAAAGGTCCCCAAGGGCGGGGACCGCTACGAGCAGTACTTC.